These 25 T cell receptor beta chains share one sample of origin, sequenced in a study of T-cell reconstitution after alpha-beta-depleted transplantation in children. Preparation of the TCRbeta library was carried out with unique molecular identifiers. TCRdb fed the PCR reads into MiXCR, producing one record per CDR3 protein. The data contain about 610,000 distinct CDR3 sequences, 10% to 13% of them singletons. Sequencing used PBMCs from the stem cell graft donor, obtained from the stem cell graft. The source of these receptors is a human donor who donated a stem cell graft to a child with acute myeloid leukemia.

The rearrangement joins TRBV25-1 to TRBJ2-7; a possible D gene is TRBD1 (5 bases). Germline assignment: CDR1 MGHDK and CDR2 SYGVNS. The length of the CDR3 is 14 residues. V shed 7 bases and J shed 1 base, with 14 bases lying between them. The CDR3 bases are TGTGCCAGCACCACCCGGACATCTTCCTACGAGCAGTACTTC. Translation gives CASTTRTSSYEQYF.

This clonotype was seen many times. This chain connects TRBV7-2 to TRBJ2-3; 10 bases match TRBD2. The junction had 7 bases not matched to a gene; V was cut back by 5 bases and J by 5 bases. This CDR3 comprises 15 residues. The germline CDR1 and CDR2 sequences are SGHTA and FQGNSA. The CDR3 protein is CASSRTSGAGDTQYF. The CDR3 DNA follows: TGTGCCAGCAGCAGAACTAGCGGGGCGGGAGATACGCAGTATTTT. Together with reference TRBV7-2 and TRBJ2-3, the CDR3 gives the full variable domain: GAGVSQSPSNKVTEKGKDVELRCDPISGHTALYWYRQSLGQGLEFLIYFQGNSAPDKSGLPSDRFSAERTGGSVSTLTIQRTQQEDSAVYLCASSRTSGAGDTQYFGPGTRLTVL.

This chain connects TRBV5-6 to TRBJ2-7; D may be TRBD1 (6 bases). The CDR3 consists of 13 residues. Trimming took 2 bases from V and 6 from J, leaving 12 bases between them. Germline CDR1 reads SGHDT; CDR2 reads YYEEEE. The CDR3 DNA follows: TGTGCCAGCAGCTTCCGGCAGGGGCGCGAGCAGTACTTC. Translated: CASSFRQGREQYF.

The chain combines TRBV6-5 with TRBJ2-1; TRBD2 matches 13 bases. After removal of 2 bases from V and 9 bases from J, the junction contained 4 bases not matched to a gene. This CDR3 is 15 amino acids long. Germline V gives CDR1 MNHEY, CDR2 SVGAGI. CDR3 region: CASSYGTSGKGEQFF. The CDR3 DNA sequence: TGTGCCAGCAGTTACGGGACTAGCGGGAAGGGTGAGCAGTTCTTC.

This clonotype came up many times. The chain carries TRBV20-1 and TRBJ2-3, with TRBD2 as a possible D gene (5 bases). Per the germline V gene, CDR1 is DFQATT and CDR2 is SNEGSKA (reference sequence). V dropped 6 bases and J dropped 0 bases, with 13 bases sitting between them. The CDR3 sequence is 14 residues long. The CDR3 reads CSAVLGDSTDTQYF. CDR3 coding DNA: TGCAGTGCCGTCCTCGGGGATAGCACAGATACGCAGTATTTT.

This clonotype was observed a handful of times. This rearrangement joins TRBV24-1 to TRBJ2-1; TRBD2 agrees at 7 bases. The CDR3 is 16 amino acids. Germline trimming cut 4 bases from V and 12 bases from J; bases unmatched to any gene: 17. Germline CDR1 KGHDR, CDR2 SFDVKD. Here the CDR3 reads CATSDGGTDYNDGQFF. The CDR3 DNA reads as TGTGCCACCAGTGACGGGGGGACGGACTACAATGATGGGCAGTTCTTC.

The rearrangement uses TRBV7-8 and TRBJ2-6, with TRBD1 identical over 7 bases. There are 18 residues in the CDR3. V dropped 5 bases and J dropped 0; count of bases not matched to a gene: 10. The V gene's germline CDR1 is SGHVS and CDR2 FQNEAQ. As DNA, the CDR3 is TGTGCCAGCAGCCCTGAGCAGGGGGTGCCCTCTGGGGCCAACGTCCTGACTTTC. This sequence encodes CASSPEQGVPSGANVLTF.

Worth noting for this clonotype: A much more abundant neighbour one base away suggests this may be a read error. The V gene is TRBV29-1, the J gene TRBJ2-5, with 11 bases that match TRBD2. The length of the CDR3 is 18 residues. CDR1 is SQVTM and CDR2 is ANQGSEA in the germline V gene. CDR3 residues: CSGEGLAASHPRPETRYF. CDR3 coding DNA: TGCAGCGGGGAGGGACTAGCGGCATCCCATCCACGACCCGAGACCCGGTACTTC.

This clonotype was counted at least ten times. This rearrangement joins TRBV10-2 to TRBJ1-4; TRBD1 is a possible D gene (5 bases). Germline assignment: CDR1 WSHSY and CDR2 SAAADI. There are 13 residues in the CDR3. V was trimmed by 8 bases and J by 4 bases, leaving 11 bases between them. The CDR3 protein is CASGHGGNEKLFF. The CDR3 coding sequence is TGCGCCAGCGGTCATGGGGGTAATGAAAAACTGTTTTTT.

A few counts support this clonotype. The genes are TRBV12-3 or TRBV12-4 and TRBJ2-1; D not resolved. The CDR3 runs 15 residues. V was trimmed by 1 base and J by 0 bases, leaving 7 bases between them. The chain's CDR3 is CASSLGFNSYNEQFF. The CDR3 DNA sequence: TGTGCCAGCAGTTTAGGATTTAACTCCTACAATGAGCAGTTCTTC.

This clonotype was observed a handful of times. The V and J genes are TRBV12-3 or TRBV12-4 and TRBJ2-7, with 9 bases that match TRBD2. Trimming took 3 bases from V and 0 from J; bases not matched to a gene: 6. The CDR3 runs 16 residues. CDR3 region: CASSFRLAVSSYEQYF. CDR3 sequence (DNA): TGTGCCAGCAGTTTCCGACTAGCGGTTAGCTCCTACGAGCAGTACTTC.

This clonotype occurred a few times. V is TRBV7-3 and J is TRBJ2-7; 8 bases map to TRBD1. The CDR3 extends over 15 amino acids. The trim removed 2 bases at V and 2 bases at J, leaving 5 bases unmatched. The V gene's germline CDR1 is SGHTA and CDR2 FQGTGA. The CDR3 region is CASSLYGQGTYEQYF. For the CDR3, the DNA is TGTGCCAGCAGCTTATACGGACAGGGAACCTACGAGCAGTACTTC.

There are many counts of this clonotype. The chain recombines TRBV4-3 with TRBJ2-2; 10 nucleotides match TRBD2. Germline V gene lookup returns CDR1 LGHNA and CDR2 YSLEER. This CDR3 has 17 residues. V lost 1 base, J lost 10 bases, and 12 bases stayed unmatched. The CDR3 DNA is TGCGCCAGCAGCCAAGTACCTAGCGGGAGCCCTTTGGAGGAGCTGTTTTTT. Protein product: CASSQVPSGSPLEELFF.

The J gene is TRBJ2-7, the V gene TRBV12-3 or TRBV12-4, with D possibly being TRBD1 (6 bases). V dropped 6 bases and J dropped 1 base, with 16 bases sitting between them. There are 15 residues in the CDR3. CDR3 DNA: TGTGCCAGCAGCCCACCAGGGGCAGGATCCTACGAGCAGTACTTC. This encodes CASSPPGAGSYEQYF.

This chain joins TRBV5-1 and TRBJ2-1, with 7 bases aligning to TRBD2. The CDR3 covers 15 residues. The junction had 3 bases not matched to a gene; V was cut back by 0 bases and J by 3 bases. Germline V lookup: CDR1 SGHRS, CDR2 YFSETQ. CDR3 sequence reads: CASSLASGVYNEQFF. Written as DNA, the CDR3 is TGCGCCAGCAGCTTGGCTAGCGGAGTCTACAATGAGCAGTTCTTC.

This clonotype came up many times. This sequence joins TRBV6-1 and TRBJ1-5; no clear D gene. The germline V gene has CDR1 MNHNS and CDR2 SASEGT. This CDR3 has 13 amino acids. The ends were cut back, 1 base at V and 7 bases at J, with 8 bases in the middle. CDR3 bases: TGTGCCAGCAGTGAAGGTGGGTTACAGCCCCAGCATTTT. Its protein is CASSEGGLQPQHF.

This clonotype occurred many times. This chain connects TRBV6-5 to TRBJ2-7; TRBD2 aligns across 8 bases. Germline CDR1 reads MNHEY; CDR2 reads SVGAGI. V dropped 2 bases and J dropped 1; count of bases not matched to a gene: 10. The length of the CDR3 is 17 residues. Here the CDR3 reads CASSYTLLAGRSYEQYF. The CDR3 DNA sequence: TGTGCCAGCAGTTACACCCTGCTAGCGGGCAGATCCTACGAGCAGTACTTC.

This clonotype was seen many times. The chain is built from TRBV6-2 or TRBV6-3 and TRBJ2-3; 10 nucleotides line up with TRBD2. This CDR3 region has 15 residues. CDR1 is MNHEY and CDR2 is SVGEGT in the germline V gene. J lost 6 bases, V lost 0 bases, and 3 bases had no gene match. The CDR3 DNA reads as TGTGCCAGCAGTTACTCCGGACTAGCGGCGGATACGCAGTATTTT. As protein: CASSYSGLAADTQYF.

This clonotype was picked up a small number of times. The chain carries TRBV27 and TRBJ2-3; TRBD2 might be the D (5 bases). The CDR3 is made up of 14 amino acids. V gave up 6 bases and J gave up 0 bases, with 10 bases separating them. Per germline, CDR1 MNHEY and CDR2 SMNVEV (reference sequence). CDR3 in amino acids: CASSYGISTDTQYF. The CDR3 region has the DNA TGTGCCAGCAGCTACGGGATTAGCACAGATACGCAGTATTTT.

The sample holds many counts of this clonotype. The V call is TRBV6-5, the J call TRBJ2-7; 8 bases agree with TRBD2. CDR3 size: 18 residues. The germline CDR1 and CDR2 sequences are MNHEY and SVGAGI. The ends lost 0 bases at V and 5 bases at J; junction bases unmatched: 15. CDR3: CASSYSWLAGEKTHEQYF. The CDR3 DNA is TGTGCCAGCAGTTACTCGTGGCTAGCGGGCGAGAAAACCCACGAGCAGTACTTC.

This clonotype was found many times. The chain links TRBV29-1 to TRBJ2-2; 8 bases agree with TRBD1. This CDR3 is 13 amino acids long. V trimming: 5 bases; J trimming: 5 bases; junction bases outside the gene matches: 4. Germline loops: CDR1 SQVTM, CDR2 ANQGSEA. This chain's CDR3 is CSVRQGATGELFF. CDR3 coding DNA: TGCAGCGTTCGGCAGGGGGCAACCGGGGAGCTGTTTTTT.

This clonotype was recorded a few times. The chain recombines TRBV4-2 with TRBJ2-3; D is uncertain. V shed 11 bases and J shed 4 bases, with 7 bases lying between them. Germline values: CDR1 LGHNA, CDR2 YNFKEQ. The CDR3 runs to 10 residues. CDR3 amino acids: CAGSADTQYF. CDR3 in DNA: TGTGCCGGCTCCGCAGATACGCAGTATTTT.

The genes are TRBV29-1 and TRBJ1-2, with 7 bases matching TRBD1. In germline, CDR1 is SQVTM, CDR2 ANQGSEA. CDR3 length: 13 amino acids. V was pared by 4 bases and J by 6 bases, with 8 bases of the junction left unmatched. The CDR3 region is CSVALDRADGYTF. DNA for the CDR3: TGCAGCGTTGCCCTTGACAGGGCGGATGGCTACACCTTC.

There are many counts of this clonotype. The gene calls are TRBV2 and TRBJ2-5; 7 bases are shared with TRBD2. The length of the CDR3 is 13 residues. V gave up 4 bases and J gave up 5 bases; unmatched junction bases: 4. Germline CDR1 SNHLY, CDR2 FYNNEI. CDR3 protein: CASSVGGSETQYF. The CDR3 coding sequence is TGTGCCAGCAGTGTCGGCGGGAGCGAGACCCAGTACTTC.

This clonotype showed up many times. The V gene is TRBV7-2, the J gene TRBJ2-3; tentative D call: TRBD1 (6 bases). This CDR3 contains 15 residues. Trimming pared 5 bases from V and 0 bases from J, leaving 12 bases between. Germline CDR1 reads SGHTA; CDR2 reads FQGNSA. Here the CDR3 DNA reads TGTGCCAGCAGCCCAAAGAGGGGGAGCACAGATACGCAGTATTTT. Translated, it gives CASSPKRGSTDTQYF.